The entry below gives a single TCR beta chain sequence along with its context. Repertoires were generated with immunoSEQ multiplex PCR, while TCRdb's copy carries only in-frame clones and drops some. The sample lists 120,000 or so clones; over 70% were seen once. The entry originates in a study of blood T cell repertoires in COVID-19. About the research overall: T cells, B-cell-depleted T cells, or PBMCs supplied cDNA or gDNA.

The junction had 4 bases not matched to a gene; V was cut back by 4 bases and J by 3 bases. Germline CDR1 and CDR2: SGHNT and YYREEE (reference sequence). The CDR3 loop spans 14 amino acids. Sequencing was done on a sample of peripheral blood. The TCR comes from a man older than 75 with active or convalescent COVID-19. The genes are TRBV5-4 and TRBJ2-5, with 9 bases that match TRBD2. The chain's CDR3 is CASSMGLAKETQYF. CDR3 DNA sequence: TGTGCCAGCAGCATGGGACTAGCCAAAGAGACCCAGTACTTC.